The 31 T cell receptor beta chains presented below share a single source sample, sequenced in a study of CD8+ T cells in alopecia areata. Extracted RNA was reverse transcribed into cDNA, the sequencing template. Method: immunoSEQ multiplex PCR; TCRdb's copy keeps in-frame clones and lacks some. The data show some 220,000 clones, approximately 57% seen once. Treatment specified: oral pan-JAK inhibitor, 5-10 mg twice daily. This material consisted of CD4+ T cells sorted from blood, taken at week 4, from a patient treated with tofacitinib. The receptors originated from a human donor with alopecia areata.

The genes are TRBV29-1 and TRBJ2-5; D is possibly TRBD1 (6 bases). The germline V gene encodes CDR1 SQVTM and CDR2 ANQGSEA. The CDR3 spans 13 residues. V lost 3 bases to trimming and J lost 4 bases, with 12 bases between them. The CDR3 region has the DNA TGCAGCGTTGATCGGACAGTAGCAGAGACCCAGTACTTC. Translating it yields CSVDRTVAETQYF.

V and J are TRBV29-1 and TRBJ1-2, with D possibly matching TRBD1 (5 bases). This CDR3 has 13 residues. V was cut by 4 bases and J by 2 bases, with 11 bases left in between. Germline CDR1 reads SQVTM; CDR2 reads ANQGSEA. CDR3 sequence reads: CSVVGGGNYGYTF. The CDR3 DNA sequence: TGCAGCGTTGTAGGCGGGGGGAACTATGGCTACACCTTC.

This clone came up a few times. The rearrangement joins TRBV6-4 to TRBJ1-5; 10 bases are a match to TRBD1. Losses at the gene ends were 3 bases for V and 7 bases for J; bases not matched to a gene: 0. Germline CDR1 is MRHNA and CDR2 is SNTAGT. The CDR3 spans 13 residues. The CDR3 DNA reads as TGTGCCAGCAGTGAGGGACAGGGGCAGCCCCAGCATTTT. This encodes CASSEGQGQPQHF.

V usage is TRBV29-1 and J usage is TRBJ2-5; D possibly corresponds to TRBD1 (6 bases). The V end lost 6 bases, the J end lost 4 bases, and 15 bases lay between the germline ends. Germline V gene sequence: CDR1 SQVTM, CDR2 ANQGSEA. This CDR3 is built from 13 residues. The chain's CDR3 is CSVDDWGPETQYF. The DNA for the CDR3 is TGCAGCGTCGACGACTGGGGGCCAGAGACCCAGTACTTC. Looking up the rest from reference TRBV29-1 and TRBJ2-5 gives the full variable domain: SAVISQKPSRDICQRGTSLTIQCQVDSQVTMMFWYRQQPGQSLTLIATANQGSEATYESGFVIDKFPISRPNLTFSTLTVSNMSPEDSSIYLCSVDDWGPETQYFGPGTRLLVL.

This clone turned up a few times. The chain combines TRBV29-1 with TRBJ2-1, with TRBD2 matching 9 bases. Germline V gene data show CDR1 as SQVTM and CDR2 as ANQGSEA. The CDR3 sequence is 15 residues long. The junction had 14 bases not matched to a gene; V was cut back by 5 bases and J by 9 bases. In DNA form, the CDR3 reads TGCAGCGTTCAGCGTTCGGGGACTAGCAGGGGTGAGCAGTTCTTC. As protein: CSVQRSGTSRGEQFF.

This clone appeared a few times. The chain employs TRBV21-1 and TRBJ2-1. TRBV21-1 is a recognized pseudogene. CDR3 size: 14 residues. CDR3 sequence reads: CASSVGVDGDEQFF. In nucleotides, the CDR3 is TGTGCCAGCAGCGTGGGGGTGGACGGGGACGAGCAGTTCTTC.

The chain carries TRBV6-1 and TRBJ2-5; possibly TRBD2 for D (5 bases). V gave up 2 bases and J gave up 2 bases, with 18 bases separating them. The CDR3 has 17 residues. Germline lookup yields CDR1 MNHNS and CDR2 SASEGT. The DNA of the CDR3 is TGTGCCAGCAGTGAAATTCCACAGCCACCGGGGCAAGAGACCCAGTACTTC. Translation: CASSEIPQPPGQETQYF.

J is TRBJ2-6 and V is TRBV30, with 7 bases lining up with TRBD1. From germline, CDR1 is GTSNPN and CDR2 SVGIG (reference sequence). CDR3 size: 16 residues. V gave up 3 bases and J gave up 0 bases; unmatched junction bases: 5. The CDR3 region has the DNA TGTGCCTGGAGGAACAGACAGGGCTCTGGGGCCAACGTCCTGACTTTC. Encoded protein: CAWRNRQGSGANVLTF.

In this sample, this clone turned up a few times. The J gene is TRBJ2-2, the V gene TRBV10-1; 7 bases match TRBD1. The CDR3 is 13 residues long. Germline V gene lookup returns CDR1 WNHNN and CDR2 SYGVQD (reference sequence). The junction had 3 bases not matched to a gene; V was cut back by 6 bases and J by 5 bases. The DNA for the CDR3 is TGCGCCAGCAGACAGGGGTCGACCGGGGAGCTGTTTTTT. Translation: CASRQGSTGELFF.

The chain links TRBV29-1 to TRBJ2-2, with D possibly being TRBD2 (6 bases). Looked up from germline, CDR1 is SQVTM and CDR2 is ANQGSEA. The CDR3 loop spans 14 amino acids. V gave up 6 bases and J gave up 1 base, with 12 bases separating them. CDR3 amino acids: CSVKAGGNTGELFF. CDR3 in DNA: TGCAGCGTCAAGGCCGGGGGGAACACCGGGGAGCTGTTTTTT.

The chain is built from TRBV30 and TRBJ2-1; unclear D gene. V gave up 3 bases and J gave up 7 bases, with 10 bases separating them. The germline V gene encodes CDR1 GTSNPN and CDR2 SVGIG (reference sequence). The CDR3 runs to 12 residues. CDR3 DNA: TGTGCCTGGAGGATTTCTCGGAATGAGCAGTTCTTC. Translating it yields CAWRISRNEQFF.

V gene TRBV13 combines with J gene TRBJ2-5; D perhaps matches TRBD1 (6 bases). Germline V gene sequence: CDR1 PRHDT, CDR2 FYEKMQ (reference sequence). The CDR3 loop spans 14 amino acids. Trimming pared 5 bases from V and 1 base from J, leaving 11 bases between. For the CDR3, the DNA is TGTGCCAGCAGCCAAAGGACAGTCCAAGAGACCCAGTACTTC. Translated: CASSQRTVQETQYF.

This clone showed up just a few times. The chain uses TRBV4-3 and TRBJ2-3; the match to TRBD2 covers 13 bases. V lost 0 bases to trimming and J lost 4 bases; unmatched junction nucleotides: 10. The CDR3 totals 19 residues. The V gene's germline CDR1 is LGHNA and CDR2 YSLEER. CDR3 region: CASSQEPPTSGGSADTQYF. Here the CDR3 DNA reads TGCGCCAGCAGCCAAGAACCCCCGACTAGCGGGGGGTCGGCAGATACGCAGTATTTT.

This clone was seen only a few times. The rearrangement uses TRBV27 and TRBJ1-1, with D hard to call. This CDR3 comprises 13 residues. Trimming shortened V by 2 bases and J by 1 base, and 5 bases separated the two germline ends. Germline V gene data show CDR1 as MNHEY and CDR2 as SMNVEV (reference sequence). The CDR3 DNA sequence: TGTGCCAGCAGTTTAAAGGGGAACACTGAAGCTTTCTTT. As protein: CASSLKGNTEAFF.

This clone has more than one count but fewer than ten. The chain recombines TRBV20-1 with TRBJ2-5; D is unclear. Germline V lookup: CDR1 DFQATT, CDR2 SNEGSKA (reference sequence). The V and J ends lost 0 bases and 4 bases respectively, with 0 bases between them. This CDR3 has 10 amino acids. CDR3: CSAREETQYF. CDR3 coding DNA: TGCAGTGCTAGAGAAGAGACCCAGTACTTC.

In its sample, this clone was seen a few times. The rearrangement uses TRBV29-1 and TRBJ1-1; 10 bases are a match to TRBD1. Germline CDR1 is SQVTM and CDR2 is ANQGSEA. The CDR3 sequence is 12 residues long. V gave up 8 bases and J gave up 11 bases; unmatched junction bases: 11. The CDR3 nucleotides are TGCAGCACCTACGGGACAGGGGTTGTGGCTTTCTTT. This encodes CSTYGTGVVAFF.

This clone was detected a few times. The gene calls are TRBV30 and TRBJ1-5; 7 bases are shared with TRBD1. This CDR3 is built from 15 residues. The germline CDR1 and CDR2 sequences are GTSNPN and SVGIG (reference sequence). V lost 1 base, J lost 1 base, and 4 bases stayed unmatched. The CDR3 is CAWSEGALSNQPQHF. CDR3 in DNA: TGTGCCTGGAGTGAGGGGGCACTGAGCAATCAGCCCCAGCATTTT.

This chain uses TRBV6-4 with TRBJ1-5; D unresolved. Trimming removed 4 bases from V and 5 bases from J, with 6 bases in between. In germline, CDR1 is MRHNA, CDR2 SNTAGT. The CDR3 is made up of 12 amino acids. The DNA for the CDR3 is TGTGCCAGCAGTGTTTCAGATCAGCCCCAGCATTTT. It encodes CASSVSDQPQHF.

The CDR3 DNA reads as TGTGCCTGGAGTCTGGGGCAGGGAGACTATGGCTACACCTTC. Amino acids: CAWSLGQGDYGYTF. J is TRBJ1-2 and V is TRBV30; a weak D match, TRBD1 (5 bases). The CDR3 totals 14 residues. CDR1 GTSNPN and CDR2 SVGIG come from the germline V gene (reference sequence). V dropped 2 bases and J dropped 3 bases, with 13 bases sitting between them.

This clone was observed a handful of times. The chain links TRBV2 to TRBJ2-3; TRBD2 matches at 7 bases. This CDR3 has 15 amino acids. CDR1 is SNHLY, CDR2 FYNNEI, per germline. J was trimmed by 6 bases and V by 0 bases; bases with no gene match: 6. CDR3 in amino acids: CASSEALGGGDTQYF. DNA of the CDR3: TGTGCCAGCAGTGAAGCGCTCGGGGGAGGGGATACGCAGTATTTT. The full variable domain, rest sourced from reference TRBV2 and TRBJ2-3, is EPEVTQTPSHQVTQMGQEVILRCVPISNHLYFYWYRQILGQKVEFLVSFYNNEISEKSEIFDDQFSVERPDGSNFTLKIRSTKLEDSAMYFCASSEALGGGDTQYFGPGTRLTVL.

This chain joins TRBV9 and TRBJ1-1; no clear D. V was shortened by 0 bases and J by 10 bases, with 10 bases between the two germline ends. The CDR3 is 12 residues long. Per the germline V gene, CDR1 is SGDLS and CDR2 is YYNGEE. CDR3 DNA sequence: TGTGCCAGCAGCGTAGCTGAGGGAGTAGCTTTCTTT. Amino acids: CASSVAEGVAFF.

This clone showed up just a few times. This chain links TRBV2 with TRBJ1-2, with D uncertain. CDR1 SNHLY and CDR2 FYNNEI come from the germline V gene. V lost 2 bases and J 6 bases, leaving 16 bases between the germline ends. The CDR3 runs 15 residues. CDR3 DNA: TGTGCCAGCAGTGAATTATGGAGCCCGGTCGATGGCTACACCTTC. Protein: CASSELWSPVDGYTF.

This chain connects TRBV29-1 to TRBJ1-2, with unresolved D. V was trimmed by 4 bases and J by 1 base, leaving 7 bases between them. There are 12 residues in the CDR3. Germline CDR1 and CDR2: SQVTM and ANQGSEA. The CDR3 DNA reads TGCAGCGTTGTTGAGATTAACTATGGCTACACCTTC. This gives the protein CSVVEINYGYTF.

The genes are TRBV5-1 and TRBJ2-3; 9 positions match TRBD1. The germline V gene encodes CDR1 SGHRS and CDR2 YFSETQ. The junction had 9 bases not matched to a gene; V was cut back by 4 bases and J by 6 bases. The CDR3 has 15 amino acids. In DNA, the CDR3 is TGCGCCAGCAGCGGCCAGGGACAGGGAACGGATACGCAGTATTTT. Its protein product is CASSGQGQGTDTQYF.

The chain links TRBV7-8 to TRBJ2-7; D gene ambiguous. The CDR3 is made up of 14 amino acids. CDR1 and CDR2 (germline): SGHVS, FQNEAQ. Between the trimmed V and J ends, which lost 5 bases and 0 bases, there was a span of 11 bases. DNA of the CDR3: TGTGCCAGCAGCACGACGGATAGCTCCTACGAGCAGTACTTC. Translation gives CASSTTDSSYEQYF.

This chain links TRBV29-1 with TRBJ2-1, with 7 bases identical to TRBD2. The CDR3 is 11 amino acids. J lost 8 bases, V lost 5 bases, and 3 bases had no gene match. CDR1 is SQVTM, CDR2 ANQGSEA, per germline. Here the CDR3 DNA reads TGCAGCGTTAGTGGGGGGGATGAGCAGTTCTTC. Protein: CSVSGGDEQFF.

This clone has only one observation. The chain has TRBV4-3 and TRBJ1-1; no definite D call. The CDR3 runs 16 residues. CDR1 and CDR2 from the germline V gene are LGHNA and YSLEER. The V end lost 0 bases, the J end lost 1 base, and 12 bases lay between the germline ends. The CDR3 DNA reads TGCGCCAGCAGCCAAGATCTGGCCTCGGGGAACACTGAAGCTTTCTTT. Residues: CASSQDLASGNTEAFF.

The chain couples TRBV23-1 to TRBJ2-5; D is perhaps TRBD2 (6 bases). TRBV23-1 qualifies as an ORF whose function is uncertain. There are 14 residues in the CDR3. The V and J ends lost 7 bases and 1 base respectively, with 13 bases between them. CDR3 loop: CASKTGVSQETQYF. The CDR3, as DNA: TGCGCCAGCAAAACGGGGGTCAGCCAAGAGACCCAGTACTTC.

CDR3 in amino acids: CASSVTSKETQYF. Here the CDR3 DNA reads TGCGCCAGCAGCGTTACTAGCAAAGAGACCCAGTACTTC. The genes are TRBV5-1 and TRBJ2-5; TRBD2 is a possible D gene (6 bases). The V and J ends lost 4 bases and 3 bases respectively, with 10 bases between them. The CDR3 covers 13 residues. The germline gives CDR1 SGHRS, CDR2 YFSETQ.

The CDR3 bases are TGTGCCTGGAGTAACAGCAATCAGCCCCAGCATTTT. It translates to CAWSNSNQPQHF. V and J are TRBV30 and TRBJ1-5; D call uncertain. V was clipped by 2 bases and J by 1 base, with 3 bases between them. The CDR3 is 12 residues long. In germline, CDR1 is GTSNPN, CDR2 SVGIG (reference sequence). The entire variable domain, with the rest obtained from reference TRBV30 and TRBJ1-5, is as follows: SQTIHQWPATLVQPVGSPLSLECTVEGTSNPNLYWYRQAAGRGLQLLFYSVGIGQISSEVPQNLSASRPQDRQFILSSKKLLLSDSGFYLCAWSNSNQPQHFGDGTRLSIL.

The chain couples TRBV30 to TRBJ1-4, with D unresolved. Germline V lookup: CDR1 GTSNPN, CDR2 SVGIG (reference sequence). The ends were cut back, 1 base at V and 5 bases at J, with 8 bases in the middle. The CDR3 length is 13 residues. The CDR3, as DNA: TGTGCCTGGAGTGAGGCCCACAATGAAAAACTGTTTTTT. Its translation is CAWSEAHNEKLFF.